This entry concerns a single T cell receptor (beta chain). The antigen is unknown. This entry belongs to a study of T-cell memory formation after mild COVID-19. Study results and limitations: Pre-infection memory harbored some responding clones, suggesting cross-reactive memory joined. Contracting CD8+ clones were enriched in EMRA, CD4+ mainly in CM and EM. Clones contracting day 15 to 85 were balanced CD4/CD8; later expanders leaned CD4+.

Trimming left V 1 base short and J 8 bases short, with 14 bases between. The CDR3 spans 14 residues. Sample barcodes and UMIs were carried by the TCR alpha and TCR beta cDNA libraries that 5'RACE generated with constant-segment primers. TCRdb used MiXCR to reprocess the 5' RACE reads, holding one entry per CDR3 protein. The sample contains approximately 260,000 distinct CDR3 sequences, about 17% of which appear only once. This chain links TRBV12-3 or TRBV12-4 with TRBJ1-1; D call uncertain. This TCR derives from a man younger than 35 who had mild COVID-19 (a few samples of this study predate the infection). Cell type and time point are not known. The source material was PBMCs or a T cell subset sorted from them (not recorded which). CDR3: CASSLELNRAEAFF. Here the CDR3 DNA reads TGTGCCAGCAGTTTAGAACTAAACCGGGCCGAAGCTTTCTTT.